This TCR beta chain was captured by sequencing in a study of siplizumab effects on memory and regulatory T cells. A remark on this clone: Its target is not known.

Assay: immunoSEQ multiplex PCR; the TCRdb copy retains only in-frame clones and omits some. Of 85,000 to 95,000 clones in the sample, about 94% were seen once. Study results and limitations: Significantly reduced by siplizumab was the cumulative frequency of alloreactive sequences, namely those traceable to unstimulated CD4+ memory cells.

The sequencing sample was made of non-Treg CD4+ T cells sorted from blood. The source is a human donor in good health.

CDR3 in DNA: TGTGCCAGCAGCTTGGATGGGGGCTACACCTTC. Translating gives CASSLDGGYTF. The chain couples TRBV5-5 to TRBJ1-2; D is unresolved. Trimming cost V 0 bases and J 8 bases, with 5 bases left between them. The CDR3 has 11 amino acids. Germline assignment: CDR1 SGHKS and CDR2 YYEKEE (reference sequence).